The rows below give T cell receptor beta chains drawn from one sample of a study of beta chain features in type 1 diabetes. Sequenced by immunoSEQ multiplex PCR; TCRdb stores in-frame clones only, minus some. This sample yields about 53,000 clones, of which around 60% are seen a single time; 0.25% to 0.35% belongs to the top ten. Sequenced input: stem cell memory CD4+ T cells from blood. The source is a woman younger than 45 with type 1 diabetes. CDR3s include the opening cysteine and the closing phenylalanine or tryptophan. D genes are given only for firm matches. Size tells how often a clone was seen (once, few, many) or the class of an expanded clone, and some rows leave it out.

cdr3_length: 13; d_call: TRBD1; j_call: TRBJ2-7; clone_size: few; v_call: TRBV29-1; cdr3_nt: TGCAGCGTTACACAGGGGTATCTCTACGAGCAGTACTTC; cdr3_aa: CSVTQGYLYEQYF
cdr3_length: 14; d_call: TRBD1; j_call: TRBJ1-1; clone_size: NA; v_call: TRBV19; cdr3_nt: TGTGCCAGTAGCCAACAGGGGCTGAACACTGAAGCTTTCTTT; cdr3_aa: CASSQQGLNTEAFF
cdr3_length: 14; d_call: NA; j_call: TRBJ2-7; clone_size: NA; v_call: TRBV28; cdr3_nt: TGTGCCAGCCAAACAGAGCACCACTCCTATGAGCAGTACTTC; cdr3_aa: CASQTEHHSYEQYF
cdr3_length: 14; d_call: NA; j_call: TRBJ2-1; clone_size: few; v_call: TRBV30; cdr3_nt: TGTGCCTGGTTACGGTTGGGGAGAGGAAATGAGCAGTTCTTC; cdr3_aa: CAWLRLGRGNEQFF
cdr3_length: 13; d_call: NA; j_call: TRBJ1-2; clone_size: once; v_call: TRBV21-1; cdr3_nt: TGTGCCAGCGGGCTCAGGGTTTACTATGGCTACACCTTC; cdr3_aa: CASGLRVYYGYTF
cdr3_length: 15; d_call: NA; j_call: TRBJ1-5; clone_size: NA; v_call: TRBV27; cdr3_nt: TGTGCCAGCAGTTGGCAGGGCCTTATCAATCAGCCCCAGCATTTT; cdr3_aa: CASSWQGLINQPQHF
cdr3_length: 11; d_call: TRBD1; j_call: TRBJ1-1; clone_size: once; v_call: TRBV25-1; cdr3_nt: TGTGCCAGCAGATCGACAGGGAGGGCTTTCTTT; cdr3_aa: CASRSTGRAFF
cdr3_length: 13; d_call: NA; j_call: TRBJ2-1; clone_size: NA; v_call: TRBV29-1; cdr3_nt: TGCAGCGTTGTAGGGCAGGGGTTGGATGAGCAGTTCTTC; cdr3_aa: CSVVGQGLDEQFF
cdr3_length: 16; d_call: NA; j_call: TRBJ2-1; clone_size: few; v_call: TRBV9; cdr3_nt: TGTGCCAGCAGCGTCGGGCTAGCCGGCGACCGGAATGAGCAGTTCTTC; cdr3_aa: CASSVGLAGDRNEQFF
cdr3_length: 15; d_call: TRBD2; j_call: TRBJ2-7; clone_size: NA; v_call: TRBV18; cdr3_nt: TGTGCCAGCTCACCACCCTCTAGCGGCTCCTACGAGCAGTACTTC; cdr3_aa: CASSPPSSGSYEQYF
cdr3_length: 17; d_call: TRBD2; j_call: TRBJ2-1; clone_size: once; v_call: TRBV5-1; cdr3_nt: TGCGCCAGCAGCTTGCCCAACCTAGCGGGAGCCTACAATGAGCAGTTCTTC; cdr3_aa: CASSLPNLAGAYNEQFF
cdr3_length: 14; d_call: NA; j_call: TRBJ2-7; clone_size: NA; v_call: TRBV5-1; cdr3_nt: TGCGCCAGCAGCTTGGCCCCACATACCTACGAGCAGTACTTC; cdr3_aa: CASSLAPHTYEQYF
cdr3_length: 16; d_call: NA; j_call: TRBJ2-5; clone_size: few; v_call: TRBV5-6; cdr3_nt: TGTGCCAGCAGCTTGGGGAGCGTAGAGGCAAAAGAGACCCAGTACTTC; cdr3_aa: CASSLGSVEAKETQYF
cdr3_length: 16; d_call: TRBD1; j_call: TRBJ2-2; clone_size: NA; v_call: TRBV9; cdr3_nt: TGTGCCAGCAGCGTAACCCCAGGGGGTAACACCGGGGAGCTGTTTTTT; cdr3_aa: CASSVTPGGNTGELFF
cdr3_length: 15; d_call: NA; j_call: TRBJ2-1; clone_size: NA; v_call: TRBV19; cdr3_nt: TGTGCCAGTAGTACCCCCGGGACACTTACTAATGAGCAGTTCTTC; cdr3_aa: CASSTPGTLTNEQFF
cdr3_length: 16; d_call: TRBD2; j_call: TRBJ2-7; clone_size: NA; v_call: TRBV4-2; cdr3_nt: TGTGCCAGCAGCCACCAACTAGCGGGGGGTACCTACGAGCAGTACTTC; cdr3_aa: CASSHQLAGGTYEQYF
cdr3_length: 12; d_call: NA; j_call: TRBJ2-1; clone_size: few; v_call: TRBV7-9; cdr3_nt: TGTGCCAGCAGCTTAGAAAGGGGAGGGCAGTTCTTC; cdr3_aa: CASSLERGGQFF
cdr3_length: 15; d_call: TRBD2; j_call: TRBJ2-3; clone_size: few; v_call: TRBV7-9; cdr3_nt: TGTGCCAGCAGCCCAGCGGGAGGGGGCACAGATACGCAGTATTTT; cdr3_aa: CASSPAGGGTDTQYF
cdr3_length: 16; d_call: TRBD1; j_call: TRBJ1-1; clone_size: once; v_call: TRBV29-1; cdr3_nt: TGCAGCGTCGGCCCCACAGGGGGCGTTGGTGCGTGGGGAGCTTTCTTT; cdr3_aa: CSVGPTGGVGAWGAFF
cdr3_length: 15; d_call: NA; j_call: TRBJ2-3; clone_size: NA; v_call: TRBV29-1; cdr3_nt: TGCAGCGCCCCCCCCGGGGGTCGTAGCACAGATACGCAGTATTTT; cdr3_aa: CSAPPGGRSTDTQYF
cdr3_length: 15; d_call: TRBD1; j_call: TRBJ1-1; clone_size: NA; v_call: TRBV28; cdr3_nt: TGTGCCAGCAGTTTAGGGGGGACAGGAGACACTGAAGCTTTCTTT; cdr3_aa: CASSLGGTGDTEAFF
cdr3_length: 16; d_call: TRBD2; j_call: TRBJ2-1; clone_size: NA; v_call: TRBV28; cdr3_nt: TGTGCCAGCAGCGTTTTTAGCGGGAGCTCCTACAATGAGCAGTTCTTC; cdr3_aa: CASSVFSGSSYNEQFF
cdr3_length: 13; d_call: NA; j_call: TRBJ1-1; clone_size: once; v_call: TRBV2; cdr3_nt: TGTGCCAGCAGCGTAGGGGAAGGCACTGAAGCTTTCTTT; cdr3_aa: CASSVGEGTEAFF
cdr3_length: 15; d_call: NA; j_call: TRBJ1-2; clone_size: NA; v_call: TRBV5-1; cdr3_nt: TGCGCCAGCAGCTCGCTGACCGGGTCTAACTATGGCTACACCTTC; cdr3_aa: CASSSLTGSNYGYTF
cdr3_length: 15; d_call: TRBD1; j_call: TRBJ1-2; clone_size: NA; v_call: TRBV4-1; cdr3_nt: TGCGCCAGCAGCCCGGGGGACAGCAGACCGGGTGGCTACACCTTC; cdr3_aa: CASSPGDSRPGGYTF
cdr3_length: 14; d_call: NA; j_call: TRBJ1-1; clone_size: NA; v_call: TRBV28; cdr3_nt: TGTGCCAGCAGTTCGACCCCGGGGGAGACTGAAGCTTTCTTT; cdr3_aa: CASSSTPGETEAFF
cdr3_length: 16; d_call: NA; j_call: TRBJ2-1; clone_size: NA; v_call: TRBV4-2; cdr3_nt: TGTGCCAGCAGCCCTCAGGGCCATGGGTCCTACAATGAGCAGTTCTTC; cdr3_aa: CASSPQGHGSYNEQFF
cdr3_length: 14; d_call: TRBD1; j_call: TRBJ1-2; clone_size: NA; v_call: TRBV28; cdr3_nt: TGTGCCAGCAGTCCCCCCGGGACAGGGTTTGGCTACACCTTC; cdr3_aa: CASSPPGTGFGYTF
cdr3_length: 15; d_call: NA; j_call: TRBJ1-3; clone_size: NA; v_call: TRBV18; cdr3_nt: TGTGCCAGCTCACCACGGGGAGACTCTGGAAACACCATATATTTT; cdr3_aa: CASSPRGDSGNTIYF
cdr3_length: 15; d_call: TRBD2; j_call: TRBJ2-4; clone_size: few; v_call: TRBV29-1; cdr3_nt: TGCAGCGTAGTAGCGGGAGGGAGAGCCAAAAACATTCAGTACTTC; cdr3_aa: CSVVAGGRAKNIQYF
cdr3_length: 15; d_call: TRBD1; j_call: TRBJ2-3; clone_size: few; v_call: TRBV2; cdr3_nt: TGTGCCAGCAGTCGGGACAGGGCGGGGACAGATACGCAGTATTTT; cdr3_aa: CASSRDRAGTDTQYF
cdr3_length: 13; d_call: NA; j_call: TRBJ2-3; clone_size: once; v_call: TRBV5-1; cdr3_nt: TGCGCCAGCAAACGGGAGAGCACAGATACGCAGTATTTT; cdr3_aa: CASKRESTDTQYF
cdr3_length: 15; d_call: TRBD2; j_call: TRBJ2-5; clone_size: few; v_call: TRBV5-4; cdr3_nt: TGTGCCAGCAGCTCCGGGACTAGCCTTCAAGAGACCCAGTACTTC; cdr3_aa: CASSSGTSLQETQYF
cdr3_length: 15; d_call: TRBD1; j_call: TRBJ2-7; clone_size: NA; v_call: TRBV19; cdr3_nt: TGTGCCAGTAGTATAGGGGGACAGGGGGCGGACGAGCAGTACTTC; cdr3_aa: CASSIGGQGADEQYF
cdr3_length: 16; d_call: TRBD2; j_call: TRBJ2-7; clone_size: NA; v_call: TRBV2; cdr3_nt: TGTGCCAGCAGGCCTTTTGGCGGGAGGGCCTCCTACGAGCAGTACTTC; cdr3_aa: CASRPFGGRASYEQYF
cdr3_length: 14; d_call: TRBD2; j_call: TRBJ2-7; clone_size: few; v_call: TRBV7-9; cdr3_nt: TGTGCCAGCAGCTTGAGCGGGGCTAAAGACGAGCAGTACTTC; cdr3_aa: CASSLSGAKDEQYF
cdr3_length: 15; d_call: NA; j_call: TRBJ1-3; clone_size: NA; v_call: TRBV6-5; cdr3_nt: TGTGCCAGCAGTTACTCGGGGACATCGGGAAACACCATATATTTT; cdr3_aa: CASSYSGTSGNTIYF
cdr3_length: 14; d_call: NA; j_call: TRBJ2-7; clone_size: NA; v_call: TRBV6-5; cdr3_nt: TGTGCCAGCAGTTACCTCCCGGGAACCTACGAGCAGTACTTC; cdr3_aa: CASSYLPGTYEQYF
cdr3_length: 14; d_call: NA; j_call: TRBJ1-1; clone_size: NA; v_call: TRBV18; cdr3_nt: TGTGCCAGCTCACGGGACTACCTGGACACTGAAGCTTTCTTT; cdr3_aa: CASSRDYLDTEAFF
cdr3_length: 14; d_call: NA; j_call: TRBJ2-1; clone_size: few; v_call: TRBV5-1; cdr3_nt: TGCGCCAGCAGCCCCCAGGTCCCCTACAATGAGCAGTTCTTC; cdr3_aa: CASSPQVPYNEQFF